Given below is one TCR beta chain in context. Its cognate antigen is unknown. Data came from immunoSEQ multiplex PCR; TCRdb stores just in-frame clones and leaves some out. The data hold approximately 41,000 clones, with about 87% observed a single time. The source of the sample is a study of CD4 T cells in relation to SARS-CoV-2 and coronaviruses. Overall study context: Convalescent patients had median age roughly 37 years, range roughly 21 to 75. Convalescent patients were fewer than ten males and 4 females; two were Hispanic.

The germline V gene encodes CDR1 MNHEY and CDR2 SVGAGI. V lost 7 bases and J lost 5; bases outside the gene matches: 9. The CDR3 runs 15 residues. Naive and memory CD4+ T cells were separated from cryopreserved PBMCs. Notes on the study in general: Monoreactive clones expanded significantly more to SARS-CoV-2 than crossreactive clones did.

The rearrangement links TRBV6-5 to TRBJ2-1; TRBD2 aligns across 9 bases. This clonotype was obtained from an adult with COVID-19. The sequenced material came from naive CD4+ T cells from PBMCs, cultured in vitro. The subset was: naive CD4+ T cells isolated by negative enrichment. The CDR3 coding sequence is TGTGCCAGCACCGAAAGACTAGCGGCTCACAATGAGCAGTTCTTC. Protein product: CASTERLAAHNEQFF.